The clone carrying this T cell receptor beta chain was counted between two and nine times. The data are from a study of beta chain features in type 1 diabetes. V was shortened by 5 bases and J by 0 bases, with 11 bases between the two germline ends. CDR1 and CDR2 from the germline V gene are SEHNR and FQNEAQ (reference sequence). CDR3 length: 15 residues. The whole isolated RNA underwent reverse transcription, so sequencing captured expressed TCRB transcripts. Assay used: immunoSEQ multiplex PCR; TCRdb lists only in-frame clones, some missing. In the table there are some 500,000 clones, roughly an eighth of which are singletons.

The J gene is TRBJ1-5, the V gene TRBV7-9, with unresolved D. This clonotype was obtained from a woman aged 18-29 years in good health. The sample comprised naive CD4+ T cells from blood. The CDR3 region has the DNA TGTGCCAGCAGCCCCTTGGGGTCTAGCAATCAGCCCCAGCATTTT. Its protein is CASSPLGSSNQPQHF. Filled out from reference TRBV7-9 and TRBJ1-5, the complete variable domain reads DTGVSQNPRHKITKRGQNVTFRCDPISEHNRLYWYRQTLGQGPEFLTYFQNEAQLEKSRLLSDRFSAERPKGSFSTLEIQRTEQGDSAMYLCASSPLGSSNQPQHFGDGTRLSIL.